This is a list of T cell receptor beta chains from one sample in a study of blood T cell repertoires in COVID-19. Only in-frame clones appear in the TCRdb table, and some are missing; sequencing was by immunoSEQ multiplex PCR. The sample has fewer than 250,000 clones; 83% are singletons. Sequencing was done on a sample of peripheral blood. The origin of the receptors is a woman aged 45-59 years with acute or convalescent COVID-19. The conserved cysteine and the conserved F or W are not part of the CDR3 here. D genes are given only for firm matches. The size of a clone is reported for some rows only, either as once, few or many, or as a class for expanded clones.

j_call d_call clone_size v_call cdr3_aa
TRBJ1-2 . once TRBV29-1 SVGYGDNGYT
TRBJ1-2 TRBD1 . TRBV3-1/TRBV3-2 ASSVAGGDGYT
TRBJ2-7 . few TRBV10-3 AIGSRGGYEQY
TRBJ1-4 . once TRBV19 ASSSSPGGTRNEKLF
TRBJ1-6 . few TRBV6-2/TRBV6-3 ASSYLGSSSYNSPLH
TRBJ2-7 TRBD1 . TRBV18 ASSQQGIGYEQY
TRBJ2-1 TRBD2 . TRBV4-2 ASSQERASGSYNEQF
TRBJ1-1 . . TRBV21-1 ASSKQAGKNTEAF
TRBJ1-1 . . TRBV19 ASTPTGGMNTEAF
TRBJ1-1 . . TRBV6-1 ASSETSRGNTEAF
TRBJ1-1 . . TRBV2 ASSVTGSVGAF
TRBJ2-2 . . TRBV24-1 ATSGQTGPSTGELF
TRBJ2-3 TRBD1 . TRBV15 ATSRDTGGLWTDTQY
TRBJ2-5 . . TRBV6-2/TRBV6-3 ASSPPGLGQETQY
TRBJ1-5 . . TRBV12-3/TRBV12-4 ASSLSWASPQH
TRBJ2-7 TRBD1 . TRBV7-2 ASSLDRHRGYEQY
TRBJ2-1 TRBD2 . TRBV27 ASSLTPRTSVHEQF
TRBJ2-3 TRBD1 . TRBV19 ASSGTGTKDTQY
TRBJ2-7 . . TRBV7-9 ASSDTGSSYEQY
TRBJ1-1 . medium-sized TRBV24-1 ATGRGAEAF
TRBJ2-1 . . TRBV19 ASSPLDSSYNEQF
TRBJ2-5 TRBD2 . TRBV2 ASTRLAGGPQY
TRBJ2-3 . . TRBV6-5 ASSRVSLGTDTQY
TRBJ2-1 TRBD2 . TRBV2 ASRGEGTSEQF
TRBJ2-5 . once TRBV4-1 ASSQDWGAQY
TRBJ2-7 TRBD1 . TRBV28 ASSYGTGGAEQY
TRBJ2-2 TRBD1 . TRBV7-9 ASSLVVGRGQETGELF
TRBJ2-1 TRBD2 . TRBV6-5 ASRLGGGALNEQF
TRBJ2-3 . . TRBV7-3 ASSAQFTDTQY
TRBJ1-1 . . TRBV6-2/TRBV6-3 ASSYLPREGGTEAF
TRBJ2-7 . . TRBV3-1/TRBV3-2 ASSQGGGEQY
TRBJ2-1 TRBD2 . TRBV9 ASSRNSGIYNEQF